Each of the 30 T cell receptor beta chains below was sequenced from the same sample in a study of T cell repertoires in cytomegalovirus infection. Their target antigens are unknown. TCRdb reanalysed the reads using MiXCR and keeps one entry per CDR3 protein. The table records roughly 120,000 distinct CDR3 sequences, 32% of them present only once. The sequencing here drew on CD8+ T cells from cultured PBMCs, taken from culture after CMV antigen stimulation. The receptors shown here come from a human donor in good health (CMV status not recorded). Some clones in this sample may be carry-over from other donors' samples.

This clonotype has only a few counts. This chain links TRBV12-3 or TRBV12-4 with TRBJ2-3, with TRBD2 matching 7 bases. The CDR3 consists of 15 residues. The ends lost 3 bases at V and 4 bases at J; junction bases unmatched: 7. The CDR3 spells CASSFRGREADTQYF. CDR3 in DNA: TGTGCCAGCAGTTTTAGGGGCCGGGAGGCAGATACGCAGTATTTT.

This clonotype was picked up many times. The gene calls are TRBV2 and TRBJ1-5; no firm D call. Per germline, CDR1 SNHLY and CDR2 FYNNEI. V gave up 5 bases and J gave up 0 bases, with 8 bases separating them. The CDR3 extends over 14 amino acids. This chain's CDR3 is CASSPDHSNQPQHF. CDR3 nucleotide sequence: TGTGCCAGCAGTCCGGACCATAGCAATCAGCCCCAGCATTTT.

This chain uses TRBV6-6 with TRBJ2-5; the D gene could be TRBD1 or TRBD2 (5 bases each). The germline V gene encodes CDR1 MNHNY and CDR2 SVGAGI (reference sequence). CDR3 length equals 15 residues. The germline V and J ends were trimmed by 4 bases and 9 bases, with 21 bases remaining between them. The CDR3 nucleotides are TGTGCCAGCAGTTTAGCCCGGGACCCATCTTTTGCCCAGTACTTC. Translation: CASSLARDPSFAQYF.

The chain combines TRBV7-9 with TRBJ2-6, with 7 bases aligning to TRBD2. The junction had 16 bases not matched to a gene; V was cut back by 8 bases and J by 12 bases. CDR3 length: 15 residues. The germline V gene encodes CDR1 SEHNR and CDR2 FQNEAQ (reference sequence). The CDR3 DNA reads TGTGCCAGCGCCATTGGGGGGGGTCCCTTTTTCGTCCTGACTTTC. Translation: CASAIGGGPFFVLTF.

The rearrangement links TRBV20-1 to TRBJ1-2; D is possibly TRBD1 (5 bases). CDR3 length: 13 residues. Germline CDR1 is DFQATT and CDR2 is SNEGSKA (reference sequence). V was shortened by 0 bases and J by 2 bases, with 7 bases between the two germline ends. The CDR3 DNA sequence: TGCAGTGCTAGAGATCGGGGGAACTATGGCTACACCTTC. Protein sequence: CSARDRGNYGYTF.

The J gene is TRBJ2-3, the V gene TRBV4-2; D may be TRBD1 (5 bases). Germline values: CDR1 LGHNA, CDR2 YNFKEQ. V shed 4 bases and J shed 1 base, with 15 bases lying between them. The CDR3 has 16 residues. CDR3 in amino acids: CASSLLSGYGTDTQYF. The DNA for the CDR3 is TGTGCCAGCAGCCTCCTTTCAGGGTATGGCACAGATACGCAGTATTTT.

As to this clonotype: At one end, the junction sequence differs from germline, possibly due to a read error. The chain carries TRBV12-3 or TRBV12-4 and TRBJ1-6; TRBD1 matches 10 bases. The CDR3 length is 15 residues. The CDR3 coding sequence is TGTGCCAGCAGTTTCTCGGGACAGGGGTTTTCACCCCTTCACTTT. This encodes CASSFSGQGFSPLHF.

This clonotype was picked up a small number of times. The gene calls are TRBV12-3 or TRBV12-4 and TRBJ2-7; 8 bases are shared with TRBD1. The CDR3 contains 15 residues. Unmatched junction bases numbered 8, after V lost 6 bases and J lost 1 base. The CDR3 protein is CASRLGTGPSYEQYF. CDR3 DNA sequence: TGTGCCAGCAGGCTAGGGACAGGACCATCCTACGAGCAGTACTTC.

This rearrangement joins TRBV3-1 to TRBJ2-3; 14 bases align to TRBD2. CDR1 LGHDT and CDR2 YNNKEL come from the germline V gene (reference sequence). The V and J ends lost 4 bases and 3 bases, in that order; junction bases with no gene match: 9. This CDR3 is built from 18 residues. This chain's CDR3 is CASSPIGLAGGMTDTQYF. In DNA form, the CDR3 reads TGTGCCAGCAGCCCCATCGGACTAGCGGGGGGTATGACAGATACGCAGTATTTT.

In the case of this clonotype: An end of the junction differs from the germline gene, which may be a read error. The chain recombines TRBV7-6 with TRBJ1-6; no clear D. Germline lookup yields CDR1 SGHVS and CDR2 FNYEAQ. This CDR3 contains 14 residues. The DNA of the CDR3 is TGTGCCAGCAGCTCCGGATATAATAATTCACTCCTCCACTTC. Its translation is CASSSGYNNSLLHF.

The rearrangement uses TRBV4-1 and TRBJ1-6; D gene uncertain. Trimming took 3 bases from V and 10 from J, leaving 16 bases between them. This CDR3 comprises 15 residues. Germline CDR1 reads MGHRA; CDR2 reads YSYEKL. The CDR3 coding sequence is TGCGCCAGCAGCCAGGAGCCCGAACCGGGGTCACCCCTCCACTTT. Translated: CASSQEPEPGSPLHF.

The chain links TRBV6-1 to TRBJ1-1, with D possibly TRBD1 on 6 matching bases. Trimming took off 2 bases at V and 11 bases at J, with 15 bases between the two ends. CDR3 length: 13 amino acids. The germline V gene encodes CDR1 MNHNS and CDR2 SASEGT. CDR3 region: CASSELTGLWAFF. The DNA for the CDR3 is TGTGCCAGCAGTGAACTTACAGGGCTGTGGGCTTTCTTT.

Remarks on this clonotype: The junction shows a germline mismatch at one end, possibly a read error. J is TRBJ2-7 and V is TRBV7-6; 7 bases fit TRBD1. The length of the CDR3 is 13 residues. The germline V gene has CDR1 SGHVS and CDR2 FNYEAQ. The CDR3, as DNA: TGTGCTAGCAGCCCCGGGACAGTCTACGAGCAGTACTTC. Protein product: CASSPGTVYEQYF.

V gene TRBV7-9 combines with J gene TRBJ2-7; weak D call: TRBD2 (5 bases). Germline-derived CDR1 and CDR2 are SEHNR and FQNEAQ (reference sequence). The CDR3 extends over 14 amino acids. V was cut by 5 bases and J by 3 bases, with 14 bases left in between. This chain's CDR3 is CASSLQEAYYEQYF. The DNA of the CDR3 is TGTGCCAGCAGCCTTCAGGAGGCTTACTACGAGCAGTACTTC.

The genes are TRBV10-3 and TRBJ2-7; D ambiguous. The germline gives CDR1 ENHRY, CDR2 SYGVKD. V lost 8 bases and J 0 bases, leaving 5 bases between the germline ends. The CDR3 spans 11 residues. This chain's CDR3 is CAIGLSYEQYF. Written as DNA, the CDR3 is TGTGCCATCGGCCTCTCCTACGAGCAGTACTTC.

There are a few counts of this clonotype. The V gene is TRBV4-1, the J gene TRBJ2-1, with 7 bases identical to TRBD2. This CDR3 has 19 residues. V trimming: 0 bases; J trimming: 2 bases; junction bases outside the gene matches: 13. CDR1 is MGHRA and CDR2 is YSYEKL in the germline V gene. CDR3 sequence: CASSQEGSTAGWPYNEQFF. The CDR3, as DNA: TGCGCCAGCAGCCAAGAGGGGTCGACAGCGGGGTGGCCCTACAATGAGCAGTTCTTC.

The chain has TRBV7-4 and TRBJ2-1, with a tentative D call TRBD2 (7 bases). V lost 5 bases and J 3 bases, leaving 20 bases between the germline ends. Germline V gene sequence: CDR1 SGHVT, CDR2 SQSDAQ. The CDR3 is made up of 17 amino acids. Here the CDR3 DNA reads TGTGCCAGCAGCCCCACCGGACGGGGGGCCCTCTACAATGAGCAGTTCTTC. This gives the protein CASSPTGRGALYNEQFF.

V gene TRBV27 combines with J gene TRBJ2-3; D is possibly TRBD2 (5 bases). The CDR3 loop spans 14 amino acids. V was clipped by 2 bases and J by 0 bases, with 6 bases between them. Looked up from germline, CDR1 is MNHEY and CDR2 is SMNVEV (reference sequence). The CDR3 here is CASSLPGSTDTQYF. The CDR3 DNA follows: TGTGCCAGCAGTTTACCGGGAAGCACAGATACGCAGTATTTT.

This clonotype appeared a few times. V usage is TRBV11-2 and J usage is TRBJ2-3, with 8 nucleotides matching TRBD1. CDR3 length equals 23 residues. J was trimmed by 0 bases and V by 4 bases; bases with no gene match: 27. Germline CDR1 reads SGHAT; CDR2 reads FQNNGV. In nucleotides, the CDR3 is TGTGCCAGCAGCTCTGCCGGGACAGGAGACCTGGCGGGGATTTATACTAGCACAGATACGCAGTATTTT. Protein product: CASSSAGTGDLAGIYTSTDTQYF.

The chain carries TRBV4-3 and TRBJ2-4; D ambiguous. V lost 1 base to trimming and J lost 8 bases, with 15 bases between them. CDR1 is LGHNA and CDR2 is YSLEER in the germline V gene. The length of the CDR3 is 15 residues. The CDR3 here is CASSQGSSVEYIQYF. CDR3 DNA sequence: TGCGCCAGCAGCCAAGGGAGTTCTGTGGAATACATTCAGTACTTC.

Concerning this clonotype: At one boundary the junction diverges from the germline segment, which might be a read error. The genes are TRBV7-6 and TRBJ2-5; possibly TRBD2 for D (5 bases). The CDR3 covers 15 residues. Germline V gives CDR1 SGHVS, CDR2 FNYEAQ. For the CDR3, the DNA is TGTCCCAGCAGCGGTGTTGGGCTGACGAAAGAGACCCAGTACTTC. It codes for CPSSGVGLTKETQYF. The variable domain in full, with the rest retrieved from reference TRBV7-6 and TRBJ2-5, is GAGVSQSPRYKVTKRGQDVALRCDPISGHVSLYWYRQALGQGPEFLTYFNYEAQQDKSGLPNDRFSAERPEGSISTLTIQRTEQRDSAMYRCPSSGVGLTKETQYFGPGTRLLVL.

This clonotype was observed a few times. The J gene is TRBJ2-3, the V gene TRBV7-6; possibly TRBD2 for D (6 bases). V shed 2 bases and J shed 1 base, with 13 bases lying between them. Germline-derived CDR1 and CDR2 are SGHVS and FNYEAQ. The CDR3 contains 16 residues. In DNA, the CDR3 is TGTGCCAGCAGCTTAATTCTAGCGAGGGGCACAGATACGCAGTATTTT. It translates to CASSLILARGTDTQYF.

The chain recombines TRBV7-8 with TRBJ2-3, with 9 bases fitting TRBD1. Germline lookup yields CDR1 SGHVS and CDR2 FQNEAQ. There are 16 residues in the CDR3. J gave up 2 bases and V 1 base, and 4 bases lay outside the gene matches. CDR3 bases: TGTGCCAGCAGCTTAGATAGGGACAGGGCCACAGATACGCAGTATTTT. Amino acid sequence: CASSLDRDRATDTQYF.

This chain links TRBV7-6 with TRBJ2-7; D gene uncertain. The CDR3 has 14 residues. The V gene lost 2 bases and the J gene lost 1 base, with 9 bases spanning the gap. Looked up from germline, CDR1 is SGHVS and CDR2 is FNYEAQ. The CDR3 nucleotides read TGTGCCAGCAGCTTATCTGGCAGATCCTACGAGCAGTACTTC. Translating gives CASSLSGRSYEQYF.

The chain combines TRBV12-3 or TRBV12-4 with TRBJ2-5; 7 bases are a match to TRBD1. After removal of 5 bases from V and 4 bases from J, the junction contained 7 bases not matched to a gene. The CDR3 extends over 14 amino acids. The DNA for the CDR3 is TGTGCCAGCAGTCACAGGGGAAGTCGAGAGACCCAGTACTTC. Translating gives CASSHRGSRETQYF.

Of note for this clonotype: The CDR3 does not close with the conserved phenylalanine or tryptophan, likely indicating a read error. The V gene is TRBV12-3 or TRBV12-4, the J gene TRBJ2-1; TRBD2 might be the D (5 bases). The V end lost 2 bases, the J end lost 5 bases, and 13 bases lay between the germline ends. This CDR3 region has 15 residues. The CDR3 DNA sequence: TGTGCCAGCAGTTTAACTAGTCCTTTCCACAATGAGCAGTTCATC. Its translation: CASSLTSPFHNEQFI.

This clonotype is medium-sized. The chain links TRBV27 to TRBJ2-1, with 8 positions matching TRBD1. This CDR3 region has 16 residues. Germline values: CDR1 MNHEY, CDR2 SMNVEV (reference sequence). V shed 9 bases, J shed 0 bases, and the junction held 10 bases outside the gene matches. The CDR3 DNA sequence: TGTGCCAGTAAGACAGGGGCCCTTAGCTCCTACAATGAGCAGTTCTTC. Protein sequence: CASKTGALSSYNEQFF.

This clonotype was seen a few times. The rearrangement links TRBV19 to TRBJ1-1; TRBD1 matches 7 bases. Unmatched junction bases numbered 11, after V lost 4 bases and J lost 0 bases. This CDR3 is built from 17 residues. Germline assignment: CDR1 LNHDA and CDR2 SQIVND (reference sequence). CDR3 sequence reads: CASSTWPRDSMNTEAFF. CDR3 nucleotides: TGTGCCAGTAGTACATGGCCCCGGGACAGCATGAACACTGAAGCTTTCTTT.

This chain connects TRBV15 to TRBJ2-7; maybe TRBD2 (6 bases). This CDR3 comprises 16 residues. Germline V gene sequence: CDR1 LNHNV, CDR2 YYDKDF (reference sequence). The V and J ends lost 0 bases and 5 bases respectively, with 17 bases between them. The DNA for the CDR3 is TGTGCCACCAGCAGAGATCTTCCCCCAGGGAGGCACGAGCAGTACTTC. Its translation: CATSRDLPPGRHEQYF.

The CDR3 DNA follows: TGTGCTAGTGGTGAAAACTCCATTGAGCAGTTCTTC. As protein: CASGENSIEQFF. The chain links TRBV12-5 to TRBJ2-1; D remains unclear. Trimming took 5 bases from V and 9 from J, leaving 11 bases between them. CDR3 length equals 12 residues. Germline V gives CDR1 LGHNT, CDR2 FRNRAP. The entire variable domain, with the rest obtained from reference TRBV12-5 and TRBJ2-1, is as follows: DARVTQTPRHKVTEMGQEVTMRCQPILGHNTVFWYRQTMMQGLELLAYFRNRAPLDDSGMPKDRFSAEMPDATLATLKIQPSEPRDSAVYFCASGENSIEQFFGPGTRLTVL.